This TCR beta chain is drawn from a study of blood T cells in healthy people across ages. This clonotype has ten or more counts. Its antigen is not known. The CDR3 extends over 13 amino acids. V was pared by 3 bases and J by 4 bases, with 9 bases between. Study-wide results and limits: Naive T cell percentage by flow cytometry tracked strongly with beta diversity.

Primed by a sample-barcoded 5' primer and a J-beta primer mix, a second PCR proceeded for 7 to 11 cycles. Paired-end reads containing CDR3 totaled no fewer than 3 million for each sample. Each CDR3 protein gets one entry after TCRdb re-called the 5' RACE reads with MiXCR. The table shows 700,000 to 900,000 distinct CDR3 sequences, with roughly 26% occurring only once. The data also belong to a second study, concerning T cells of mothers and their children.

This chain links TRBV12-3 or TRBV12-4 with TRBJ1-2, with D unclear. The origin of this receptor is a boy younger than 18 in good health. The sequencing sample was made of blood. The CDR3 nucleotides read TGTGCCAGCAGTTTCGGCAGCCTCTATGGCTACACCTTC. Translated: CASSFGSLYGYTF.